This T cell receptor beta chain was captured in a study of blood T cells in healthy people across ages. Study-level information: Per every two T cells, about one barcoded beta molecule was captured by template switching.

A J-beta primer mix and a sample-barcoded 5' primer were used in a second PCR of roughly 6 to 11 cycles. A single record per CDR3 protein comes from TCRdb applying MiXCR to the 5' RACE reads. Here the sample spans 550,000 to 600,000 distinct CDR3 sequences, 45% to 55% being singletons. CDR1 and CDR2 from the germline V gene are SGHRS and YFSETQ. The CDR3 runs to 15 residues. With 0 bases clipped from V and 9 bases from J, the junction kept 4 bases outside the gene matches. The V call is TRBV5-1, the J call TRBJ2-4; TRBD1 aligns across 12 bases. This TCR was recovered from an elderly man in good health. Sequences were obtained from blood. CDR3 loop: CASSLEGQGAGIQYF. The CDR3 nucleotides read TGCGCCAGCAGCTTGGAGGGACAGGGGGCTGGCATTCAGTACTTC.